Presented here are 17 T cell receptor beta chains from one specimen sequenced in a study of T cell responses to AZD1222 COVID-19 vaccine (TCRdb year 2021). Library preparation was by the immunoSEQ multiplex PCR assay. TCRdb limited this immuneACCESS table to in-frame rearrangements with V and J called. A share of clones is missing; checked studies link under half to unresolved V genes, and the rest is unexplained. The sample records fewer than 200,000 clones, just over 85% of which are singletons. Of the sample, approximately 10% is held by the ten largest clones. The sample's time point label, in plain terms: about 28 days (+/-7) after the second vaccine dose. Here the sequenced sample was peripheral blood, taken 28 days after the second AZD1222 dose. Receptor source: an adult who received the AZD1222 COVID-19 vaccine.

The rearrangement uses TRBV5-4 and TRBJ2-5, with 10 bases fitting TRBD2. The CDR3 sequence is 17 residues long. The J segment lost 1 base and the V segment lost 1 base, leaving 7 bases of the junction unmatched. The germline CDR1 and CDR2 sequences are SGHNT and YYREEE (reference sequence). The DNA of the CDR3 is TGTGCCAGCAGCTTGCAAGCTAGCGGGGGACCCCAAGAGACCCAGTACTTC. Encoded protein: CASSLQASGGPQETQYF.

The chain has TRBV20-1 and TRBJ1-2, with D perhaps matching TRBD1 (6 bases). CDR3 size: 14 residues. Germline V CDR1 and CDR2: DFQATT, SNEGSKA (reference sequence). Trimming removed 3 bases at V and 1 base at J, with 12 bases between. The CDR3 protein is CSASEQGINYGYTF. The DNA for the CDR3 is TGCAGTGCTAGTGAACAGGGTATTAACTATGGCTACACCTTC.

The chain joins TRBV3-1 (or the pseudogene TRBV3-2) to TRBJ2-5; perhaps TRBD2 as D (6 bases). The CDR3 runs to 14 residues. The germline V and J ends were trimmed by 0 bases and 7 bases, with 12 bases remaining between them. Germline CDR1 LGHDT, CDR2 YNNKEL (reference sequence). For the CDR3, the DNA is TGTGCCAGCAGCCAAGACGGAGGGCTGGGGACCCAGTACTTC. It specifies CASSQDGGLGTQYF.

V gene TRBV28 combines with J gene TRBJ1-5; 7 nucleotides match TRBD1. V shed 5 bases and J 1 base; nucleotides not matched to a gene: 5. Germline values: CDR1 MDHEN, CDR2 SYDVKM. The CDR3 runs 15 residues. The CDR3 DNA follows: TGTGCCAGCAGTCCCCCAGGGGGAAGCAATCAGCCCCAGCATTTT. It yields the protein CASSPPGGSNQPQHF.

The chain employs TRBV7-9 and TRBJ2-7; D call uncertain. V lost 5 bases, J lost 2 bases, and 10 bases lay in between. The length of the CDR3 is 13 residues. CDR1 SEHNR and CDR2 FQNEAQ come from the germline V gene (reference sequence). The CDR3: CASSPSLTYEQYF. Here the CDR3 DNA reads TGTGCCAGCAGCCCCAGCCTGACCTACGAGCAGTACTTC.

The V and J genes are TRBV7-3 and TRBJ2-2, with D unresolved. The CDR3 consists of 13 residues. Trimming removed 5 bases at V and 0 bases at J, with 4 bases between. Germline CDR1 is SGHTA and CDR2 is FQGTGA. The DNA of the CDR3 is TGTGCCAGCAGCGCCTCGAACACCGGGGAGCTGTTTTTT. As protein: CASSASNTGELFF.

This clone was seen just once. J is TRBJ2-5 and V is TRBV5-6; no clear D gene. CDR1 and CDR2 from the germline V gene are SGHDT and YYEEEE. This CDR3 spans 12 amino acids. Trimming cost V 2 bases and J 6 bases, with 8 bases left between them. CDR3 region: CASSLVSKTQYF. Here the CDR3 DNA reads TGTGCCAGCAGCTTAGTCTCGAAGACCCAGTACTTC.

The chain is built from TRBV9 and TRBJ1-1, with 7 bases aligning to TRBD1. The CDR3 contains 16 residues. Trimming took 4 bases from V and 1 from J; bases not matched to a gene: 10. The germline CDR1 and CDR2 sequences are SGDLS and YYNGEE. The DNA of the CDR3 is TGTGCCAGCAGCCCAGGGACAGAAAGGGGGAACACTGAAGCTTTCTTT. This gives the protein CASSPGTERGNTEAFF. Using reference TRBV9 and TRBJ1-1 for the parts outside the CDR3, the full variable domain is DSGVTQTPKHLITATGQRVTLRCSPRSGDLSVYWYQQSLDQGLQFLIQYYNGEERAKGNILERFSAQQFPDLHSELNLSSLELGDSALYFCASSPGTERGNTEAFFGQGTRLTVV.

The chain links TRBV3-1 (or the pseudogene TRBV3-2) to TRBJ2-3; 12 bases line up with TRBD2. V shed 5 bases and J 1 base; nucleotides not matched to a gene: 4. CDR1 is LGHDT and CDR2 is YNNKEL in the germline V gene (reference sequence). The CDR3 contains 16 residues. The DNA for the CDR3 is TGTGCCAGCAGCGCCCGGACTAGCGGGGGCACAGATACGCAGTATTTT. Translated: CASSARTSGGTDTQYF.

The chain has TRBV6-1 and TRBJ1-6, with TRBD1 matching over 10 bases. CDR3 size: 17 residues. Germline-derived CDR1 and CDR2 are MNHNS and SASEGT. The trim removed 3 bases at V and 9 bases at J, leaving 11 bases unmatched. DNA of the CDR3: TGTGCCAGCAGTGACCAAAGGGACAGGGGCGGAGGTTCACCCCTCCACTTT. It translates to CASSDQRDRGGGSPLHF.

The sample holds one count of this clone. The CDR3 bases are TGTGCCAGCAGCCAAGTGGGACAGGGGCAGTTCTTC. Translation: CASSQVGQGQFF. The chain carries TRBV3-1 (or the pseudogene TRBV3-2) and TRBJ2-1; the match to TRBD1 covers 9 bases. The CDR3 spans 12 residues. Germline V CDR1 and CDR2: LGHDT, YNNKEL (reference sequence). V lost 1 base, J lost 12 bases, and 1 base stayed unmatched.

This chain connects TRBV27 to TRBJ2-2; 10 nucleotides align to TRBD1. Losses at the gene ends were 1 base for V and 4 bases for J; bases not matched to a gene: 12. Per germline, CDR1 MNHEY and CDR2 SMNVEV (reference sequence). The length of the CDR3 is 19 residues. In DNA, the CDR3 is TGTGCCAGCAGTTTATGGGGCCCGGGACAGGGGATGGTCACCGGGGAGCTGTTTTTT. It specifies CASSLWGPGQGMVTGELFF.

The CDR3 coding sequence is TGTGCCAGCAGTTACGAGGCAGGATTGGCAGATACGCAGTATTTT. Encoded protein: CASSYEAGLADTQYF. The chain uses TRBV6-2 or TRBV6-3 and TRBJ2-3; D remains ambiguous. CDR1 and CDR2 (germline): MNHEY, SVGEGT. Between the trimmed V and J ends, which lost 2 bases and 4 bases, there was a span of 13 bases. This CDR3 has 15 residues.

The chain employs TRBV18 and TRBJ2-3; 10 nucleotides align to TRBD2. V lost 4 bases to trimming and J lost 4 bases; unmatched junction nucleotides: 11. CDR1 and CDR2 (germline): KGHSH, LQKENI. The CDR3 covers 17 residues. This CDR3 reads CASSLDQRGGRADTQYF. The CDR3 DNA reads TGTGCCAGCTCACTTGATCAGCGGGGGGGCCGTGCAGATACGCAGTATTTT.

V and J are TRBV7-9 and TRBJ1-2; D uncertain. Germline loops: CDR1 SEHNR, CDR2 FQNEAQ (reference sequence). The CDR3 length is 13 residues. V dropped 6 bases and J dropped 4 bases, with 12 bases sitting between them. The CDR3 DNA follows: TGTGCCAGCAGTCAGACCGTGGGCTATGGCTACACCTTC. Its translation: CASSQTVGYGYTF.

V is TRBV29-1 and J is TRBJ2-6; D remains unclear. Looked up from germline, CDR1 is SQVTM and CDR2 is ANQGSEA. V was trimmed by 5 bases and J by 4 bases, leaving 9 bases between them. The CDR3 spans 13 residues. The CDR3 sequence is CSVQVRGANVLTF. As DNA, the CDR3 is TGCAGCGTTCAGGTTAGGGGGGCCAACGTCCTGACTTTC.

The chain uses TRBV9 and TRBJ2-2, with D uncertain. Trimming took off 0 bases at V and 3 bases at J, with 9 bases between the two ends. The CDR3 consists of 15 residues. Looked up from germline, CDR1 is SGDLS and CDR2 is YYNGEE. The CDR3 region is CASSVGQVYTGELFF. The CDR3 DNA is TGTGCCAGCAGCGTAGGGCAGGTGTACACCGGGGAGCTGTTTTTT. Based on the CDR3 plus reference TRBV9 and TRBJ2-2, the full variable domain is DSGVTQTPKHLITATGQRVTLRCSPRSGDLSVYWYQQSLDQGLQFLIQYYNGEERAKGNILERFSAQQFPDLHSELNLSSLELGDSALYFCASSVGQVYTGELFFGEGSRLTVL.